Given below is one T cell receptor (beta chain) in context. The antigen is undetermined. Libraries were prepared by immunoSEQ multiplex PCR; TCRdb keeps only in-frame clonotypes and omits some of them. This sample has around 30,000 clones, with 70% to 85% found just once. The CDR3 has 16 amino acids. The V end lost 0 bases, the J end lost 6 bases, and 15 bases lay between the germline ends. Germline V gene data show CDR1 as LNHNV and CDR2 as YYDKDF (reference sequence). This sample is part of a study of PD-L1 blockade in urothelial cancer. Turning to the study itself: The study started patients on atezolizumab at some point between 2014 and 2016, giving 1,200 mg intravenously every 3 weeks.

Study-wide findings and caveats: Patients with durable benefit had greater blood expansion of tumor-associated TCR clones 3 weeks into treatment.

The specimen comprised PBMCs, sampled around atezolizumab (anti-PD-L1) treatment. The TCR comes from a man in his 60s with urothelial cancer. The chain combines TRBV15 with TRBJ1-5; D is possibly TRBD1 (5 bases). CDR3 coding DNA: TGTGCCACCAGCAGAGATAGCGGAGGGGCCAGTCAGCCCCAGCATTTT. Encoded protein: CATSRDSGGASQPQHF.